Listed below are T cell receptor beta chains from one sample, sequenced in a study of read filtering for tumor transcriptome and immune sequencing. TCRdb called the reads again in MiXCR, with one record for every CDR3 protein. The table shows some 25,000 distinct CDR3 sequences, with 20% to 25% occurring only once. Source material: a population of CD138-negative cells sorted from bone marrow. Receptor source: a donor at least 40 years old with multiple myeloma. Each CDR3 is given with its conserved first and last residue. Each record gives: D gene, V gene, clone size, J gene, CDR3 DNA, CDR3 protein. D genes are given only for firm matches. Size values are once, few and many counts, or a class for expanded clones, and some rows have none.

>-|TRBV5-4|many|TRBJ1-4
TGTGCCAGCAGCTTAGGGCAGGGTACTGAAAAACTGTTTTTT
CASSLGQGTEKLFF
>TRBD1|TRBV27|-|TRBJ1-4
TGTGCCAGCAGTCCAAATCCGGGACAGGGTCGGTTTAATGAAAAACTGTTTTTT
CASSPNPGQGRFNEKLFF
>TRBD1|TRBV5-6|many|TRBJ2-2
TGTGCCAGCAGCTTGGTTTTCGGGACAGGGAGGAACACCGGGGAGCTGTTTTTT
CASSLVFGTGRNTGELFF
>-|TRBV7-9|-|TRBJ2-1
TGTGCCAGCAGCTTAGGGGGGAGTTCGGGAAGCTTTGAGCAGTTCTTC
CASSLGGSSGSFEQFF
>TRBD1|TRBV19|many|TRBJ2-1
TGTGCCAGTAGTCTCCCCTTCTCGGGACAGGGGAACAATGAGCAGTTCTTC
CASSLPFSGQGNNEQFF
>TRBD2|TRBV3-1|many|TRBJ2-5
TGTGCCAGCAGCCAAGATTTTGGCGGGGGACTAGCGGGAGAAGAGACCCAGTACTTC
CASSQDFGGGLAGEETQYF
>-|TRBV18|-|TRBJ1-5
TGTGCCAGCACAGCCGAACAGGGAAAAGGTCAGCCCCGGCATTTT
CASTAEQGKGQPRHF
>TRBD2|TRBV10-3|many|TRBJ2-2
TGTGCCATCAGTAGCGGGAGAAACACCGGGGAGCTGTTTTTT
CAISSGRNTGELFF
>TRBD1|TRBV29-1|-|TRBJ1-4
TGCAGCGTTGAAGGTTCCCGGGACAGGGGTAATGAAAAACTGTTTTTT
CSVEGSRDRGNEKLFF
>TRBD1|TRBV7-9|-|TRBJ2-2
TGTGCCAGCAGCTCCACCCCGTTGAGACAGGGGTTCACCGTGGAGCTGTTTTTC
CASSSTPLRQGFTVELFF
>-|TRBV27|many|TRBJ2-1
TGTGCCAGCAGCTTCGGAGGGAGGACCTACAATGAGCAGTTCTTC
CASSFGGRTYNEQFF
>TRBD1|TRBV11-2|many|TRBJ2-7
TGTGCCAGCAGCTTGGGACAGGGGGTTCTTCACGAGCAGTACTTC
CASSLGQGVLHEQYF
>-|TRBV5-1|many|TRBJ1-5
TGCGCCAGCAGCTGGGGGCCGGGTGCCAATCAGCCCCAGCATTTT
CASSWGPGANQPQHF
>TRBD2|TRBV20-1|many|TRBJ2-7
TGCAGTGCACCGGATAGCGGGAGGGCCTCATACGAGCAGTACTTC
CSAPDSGRASYEQYF
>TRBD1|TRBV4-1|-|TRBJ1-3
TGCGCCAGCAGCGAGTTCTGGGACAGGGCTTCTGGAAACACCATATATTTT
CASSEFWDRASGNTIYF
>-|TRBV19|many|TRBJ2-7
TGTGCCAGTAGTACGGGACCTACCGAGCAGTACTTC
CASSTGPTEQYF
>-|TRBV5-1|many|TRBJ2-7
TGCGCCAGCAGCTTAGGCGGACCCCCCTACGAGCAGTACTTC
CASSLGGPPYEQYF
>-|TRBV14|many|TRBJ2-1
TGTGCCAGCAGCGGGGCTAGCGCTTCCTACAATGAGCAGTTCTTC
CASSGASASYNEQFF
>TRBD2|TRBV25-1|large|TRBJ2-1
TGTGCCAGCAGTGAATATGGGCTTCTAGCGGCTTACAATGAGCAGTTCTTC
CASSEYGLLAAYNEQFF
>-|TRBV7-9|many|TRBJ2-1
TGTGCCAGCAGCCGGGACTCCCACAATGAGCAGTTCTTC
CASSRDSHNEQFF
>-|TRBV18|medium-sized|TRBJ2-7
TGTGCCAGCTCACCACGGGCAGGGATCGGTTACGAGCAGTACTTC
CASSPRAGIGYEQYF
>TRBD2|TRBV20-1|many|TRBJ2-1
TGCAGTGCTAGGGTTCGCGGGAGGGCCCTTAATGAGCAGTTCTTC
CSARVRGRALNEQFF
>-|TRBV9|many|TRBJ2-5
TGTGCCAGCAGCGTAGTAACCAGCGGGGAGACCCAGTACTTC
CASSVVTSGETQYF
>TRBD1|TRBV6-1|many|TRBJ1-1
TGTGCCAGCAGGGACAGGGGGATACAGAACACTGAAGCTTTCTTT
CASRDRGIQNTEAFF
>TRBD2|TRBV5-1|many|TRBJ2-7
TGCGCCAGCAGCTTGGCTAGCGGAGAGTACGAGCAGTACTTC
CASSLASGEYEQYF
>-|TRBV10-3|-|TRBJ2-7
TGTGCCATCAGTGGGCGGGTCGATAGCCACGAGCAGTACTTC
CAISGRVDSHEQYF
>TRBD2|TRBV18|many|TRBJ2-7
TGTGCCAGCTCACCAACTAGCGGGAGGGCCAGGCGCGAGCAGTACTTC
CASSPTSGRARREQYF
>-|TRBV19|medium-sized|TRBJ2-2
TGTGCCAGTAGTATAAGGGGGAACACCGGGGAGCTGTTTTTT
CASSIRGNTGELFF
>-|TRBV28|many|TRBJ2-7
TGTGCCAGCAGTGGGGATCCCGCCTCCCACGAGCAGTACTTC
CASSGDPASHEQYF
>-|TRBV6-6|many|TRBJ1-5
TGTGCCAGCAGTTACTTGCCCACAGGCAGCAATCAGCCCCAGCATTTT
CASSYLPTGSNQPQHF
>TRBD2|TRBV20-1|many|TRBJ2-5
TGCAGTGCTACATCGCTAGCGGGAGAAGAGACCCAGTACTTC
CSATSLAGEETQYF
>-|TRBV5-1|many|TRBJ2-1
TGCGCCAGCAGCTTGGAAGGGGGCTCCTACAATGAGCAGTTCTTC
CASSLEGGSYNEQFF
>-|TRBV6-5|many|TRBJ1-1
TGTGCCAGCAGAGAAAGGACAGCTCGATCTCGGGGCACTGAAGCTTTCTTT
CASRERTARSRGTEAFF
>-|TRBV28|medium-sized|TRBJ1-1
TGTGCCAGCACCCTAACGGTGATGAACACTGAAGCTTTCTTT
CASTLTVMNTEAFF
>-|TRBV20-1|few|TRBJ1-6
TGCAGTGCTAGAGATGCACAGGGCCCATATAATTCACCCCTCCACTTT
CSARDAQGPYNSPLHF
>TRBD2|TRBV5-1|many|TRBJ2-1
TGCGCCAGCAGCTTGAGAGCGGGAGATAAAGTGCAGTTCTTC
CASSLRAGDKVQFF
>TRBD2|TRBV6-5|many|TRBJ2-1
TGTGCCAGCAGCCAATATAGCGGGAGGGCAGGTGAGCAGTTCTTC
CASSQYSGRAGEQFF
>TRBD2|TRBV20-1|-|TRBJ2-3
TGCAGTGCTTTCTCCCCTCGGGTGGGAGCGGGAGGCTTAAACACAGATACGCAGTACTTT
CSAFSPRVGAGGLNTDTQYF
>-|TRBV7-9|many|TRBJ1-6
TGTGCCAGCAGCTTCGACCCATTAGGACCCCTCCACTTT
CASSFDPLGPLHF
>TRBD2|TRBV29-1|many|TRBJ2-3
TGCAGCGTTGAGGGCGGGAGCGGTTCTAGCACAGATACGCAGTATTTT
CSVEGGSGSSTDTQYF
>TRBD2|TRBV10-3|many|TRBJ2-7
TGTGCCATCAGGGTAGCGGGAGGGCCGGACGAGCAGTACTTC
CAIRVAGGPDEQYF
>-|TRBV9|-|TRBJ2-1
TGTGCCAGCACCCTGACATTAGAGGCTGAGCAGTTCTTC
CASTLTLEAEQFF
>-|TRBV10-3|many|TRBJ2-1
TGTGCCATCATCTCCGGAGGGAATGAGCAGTTCTTC
CAIISGGNEQFF
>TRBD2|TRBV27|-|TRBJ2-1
TGTGCCAGCAGTTTAGTTCCAGCGGGAAACCCCTACAATGAGCAGTTCTTC
CASSLVPAGNPYNEQFF
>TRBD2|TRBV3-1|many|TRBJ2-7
TGTGCCAGCAGCCAAGAGGCGGGAGTGGGCGAGCAGTACTTC
CASSQEAGVGEQYF
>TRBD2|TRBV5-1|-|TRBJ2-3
TGCGCCAGCAGCTTCGGACTAGCGGGAGGTGGCACAGATACGCAGTATTTT
CASSFGLAGGGTDTQYF
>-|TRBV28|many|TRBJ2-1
TGTGCCAGCAGGGACCTTAGGTCCAATGAGCAGTTCTTC
CASRDLRSNEQFF
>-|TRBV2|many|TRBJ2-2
TGTGCCAGCAGTGAAGCGGGCTACAAGGGCACCGGGGAGCTGTTTTTT
CASSEAGYKGTGELFF
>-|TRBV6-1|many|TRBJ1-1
TGTGCCAGCAGCTTACACCCGAACACTGAAGCTTTCTTT
CASSLHPNTEAFF
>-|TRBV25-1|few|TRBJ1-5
TGTGCCAGCGGGGACGGAGCAAATCAGCCCCAGCATTTT
CASGDGANQPQHF
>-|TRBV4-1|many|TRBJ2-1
TGCGCCAGCTCCCAGTCCCGCAATAACAATGAGCAGTTCTTC
CASSQSRNNNEQFF
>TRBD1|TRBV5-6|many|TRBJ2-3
TGTGCCAGCAGCTTTCCGACAGGGGCTTACACAGATACGCAGTATTTT
CASSFPTGAYTDTQYF